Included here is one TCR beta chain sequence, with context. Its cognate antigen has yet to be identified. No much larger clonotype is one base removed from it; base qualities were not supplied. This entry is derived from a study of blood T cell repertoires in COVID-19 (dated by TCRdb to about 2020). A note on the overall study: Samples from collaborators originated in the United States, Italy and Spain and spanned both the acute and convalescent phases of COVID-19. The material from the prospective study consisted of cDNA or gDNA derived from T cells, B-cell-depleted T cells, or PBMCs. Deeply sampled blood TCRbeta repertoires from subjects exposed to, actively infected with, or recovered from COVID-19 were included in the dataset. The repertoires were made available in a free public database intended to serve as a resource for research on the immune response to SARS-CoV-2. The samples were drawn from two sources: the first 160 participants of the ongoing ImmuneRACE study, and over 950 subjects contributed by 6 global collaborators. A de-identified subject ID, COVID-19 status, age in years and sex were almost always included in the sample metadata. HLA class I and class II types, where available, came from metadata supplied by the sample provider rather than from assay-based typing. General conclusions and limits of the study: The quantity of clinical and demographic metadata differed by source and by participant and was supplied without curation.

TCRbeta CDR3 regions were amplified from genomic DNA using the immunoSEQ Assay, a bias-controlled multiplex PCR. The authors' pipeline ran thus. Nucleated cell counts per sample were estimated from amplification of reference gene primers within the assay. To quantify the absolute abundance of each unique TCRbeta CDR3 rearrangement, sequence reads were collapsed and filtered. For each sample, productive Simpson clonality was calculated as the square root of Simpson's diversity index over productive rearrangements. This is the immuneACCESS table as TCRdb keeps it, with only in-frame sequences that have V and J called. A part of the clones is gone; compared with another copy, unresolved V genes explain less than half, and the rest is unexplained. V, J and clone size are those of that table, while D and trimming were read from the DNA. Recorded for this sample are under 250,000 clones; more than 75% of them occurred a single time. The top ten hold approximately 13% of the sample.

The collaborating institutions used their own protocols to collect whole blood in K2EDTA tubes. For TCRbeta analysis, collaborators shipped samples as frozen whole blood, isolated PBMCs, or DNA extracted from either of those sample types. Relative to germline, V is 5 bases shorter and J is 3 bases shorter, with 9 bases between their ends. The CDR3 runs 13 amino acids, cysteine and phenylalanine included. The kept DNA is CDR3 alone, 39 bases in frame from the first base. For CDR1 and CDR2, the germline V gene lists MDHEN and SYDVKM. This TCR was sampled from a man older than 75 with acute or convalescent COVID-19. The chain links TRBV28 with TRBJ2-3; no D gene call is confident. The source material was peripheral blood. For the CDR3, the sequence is CASSTDMTDTQYF. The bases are TGTGCCAGCAGTACAGATATGACAGATACGCAGTATTTT.